These T cell receptor beta chains were read from a single sample in a study of blood T cell repertoires in COVID-19. Clones were sequenced by immunoSEQ multiplex PCR, and TCRdb holds only the in-frame ones, with some missing. The table records 200,000 to 300,000 clones, roughly nine tenths of them present only once. Sample: peripheral blood. The receptors here all came from a man aged 60 to 69 who had recovered from COVID-19. CDR3s include the opening cysteine and the closing phenylalanine or tryptophan. The D gene is left open where the match is weak. The size entry is marked missing in some rows and otherwise reads once, few, many or a size class.

TRBJ2-2,.,TRBD2,14,TRBV5-4,TGTGCCATAACAGCGGGGTTGGGCACCGGGGAGCTGTTTTTT,CAITAGLGTGELFF
TRBJ2-2,.,.,15,TRBV28,TGTGCCAGCAGGTCGACAGGTCGAGACACCGGGGAGCTGTTTTTT,CASRSTGRDTGELFF
TRBJ2-7,once,.,15,TRBV7-2,TGTGCCAGCAGCTTAGGATGGCACCCCGCTTACGAGCAGTACTTC,CASSLGWHPAYEQYF
TRBJ2-3,once,TRBD2,16,TRBV7-8,TGTGCCAGCAGTCGACTAGCGGGGGGGCTGGCGGATACGCAGTATTTT,CASSRLAGGLADTQYF
TRBJ1-2,.,.,17,TRBV27,TGTGCCAGCAGTCGATCCTCGTTGGCGGGGGCTCGTAGTGGCTACACCTTC,CASSRSSLAGARSGYTF
TRBJ2-7,once,.,12,TRBV28,TGTGCCAGCACCACAGGGAGCTACGAGCAGTACTTC,CASTTGSYEQYF
TRBJ1-1,once,TRBD1,14,TRBV28,TGTGCCAGCAGTTTGAGCAGGGGGTACCCTGAAGCTTTCTTT,CASSLSRGYPEAFF
TRBJ2-3,.,TRBD2,15,TRBV13,TGTGCCAGCAGCCAAGATCTAGCGGGGCCAGATACGCAGTATTTT,CASSQDLAGPDTQYF
TRBJ1-1,few,.,15,TRBV24-1,TGTGCCACCAGTGATGGGGGGGGCCTAAACACTGAAGCTTTCTTT,CATSDGGGLNTEAFF
TRBJ1-2,.,TRBD1,12,TRBV12-3/TRBV12-4,TGTGCCAGCAGTTTCAGCCAGGGGGCTGTCGCCTTC,CASSFSQGAVAF
TRBJ1-1,.,TRBD1,13,TRBV10-2,TGCGCCAGCAGAGGGACAGAAGCGGCTGAAGCTTTCTTT,CASRGTEAAEAFF
TRBJ1-2,few,TRBD1,13,TRBV29-1,TGCAGCGTCATGGACAGGGCTAACTATGGCTACACCTTC,CSVMDRANYGYTF
TRBJ2-7,.,.,12,TRBV7-9,TGTGCCAGCAGCTCAGGCTTATACGAGCAGTACTTC,CASSSGLYEQYF
TRBJ1-5,few,TRBD1,14,TRBV7-8,TGTGCCAGCAGCAGGACAGGGAGGGGTCAGCCCCAGCATTTT,CASSRTGRGQPQHF
TRBJ2-2,.,TRBD1,14,TRBV3-1/TRBV3-2,TGTGCCAGCAGTGCGACAGGGAAATCCGGGGAGCTGTTTTTT,CASSATGKSGELFF
TRBJ2-7,.,.,15,TRBV27,TGTGCCAGCAGTTACGGGGGGCCCACCTCCTACGAGCAGTACTTC,CASSYGGPTSYEQYF
TRBJ2-2,.,TRBD1,16,TRBV19,TGTGCCAGTAGTGATAGGACAGGGGTTGGGACCGGGGAGCTGTTTTTT,CASSDRTGVGTGELFF
TRBJ2-2,.,.,17,TRBV18,TGTGCCAGCTCACCACGGAATGCGCGGCGAGGGACCGGGGAGCTGTTTTTT,CASSPRNARRGTGELFF
TRBJ1-1,.,.,13,TRBV29-1,TGCAGCGTTGAAACAACTAGGGGGACTGAAGCTTTCTTT,CSVETTRGTEAFF
TRBJ2-1,once,TRBD2,13,TRBV6-4,TGTGCCAGCAGTCGGGACTACTACAATGAGCAGTTCTTC,CASSRDYYNEQFF
TRBJ2-7,.,TRBD1,14,TRBV6-5,TGTGCCAGCAGAAGGACAGGGGCCCTCAAGGAGCAGTACTTC,CASRRTGALKEQYF
TRBJ2-7,.,TRBD1,15,TRBV5-5,TGTGCCAGCAGCTGGCCGACAGGGATCGGCTACGAGCAGTACTTC,CASSWPTGIGYEQYF
TRBJ2-1,.,.,16,TRBV19,TGTGCCAGTAGTATACTTGAAGCCACAGGGACCAATGAGCAGTTCTTC,CASSILEATGTNEQFF
TRBJ1-5,.,TRBD1,15,TRBV11-2,TGTGCCAGCAGCTTAGAGGGACAGGGGAATCAGCCCCAGCATTTT,CASSLEGQGNQPQHF
TRBJ1-6,once,.,16,TRBV7-8,TGTGCCAGCAGCCGGGGGGAGGGCTCCTATAATTCACCCCTCCACTTT,CASSRGEGSYNSPLHF
TRBJ1-6,.,.,15,TRBV14,TGTGCCAGCAGCCAAGGTGTCAGTACAGGCTCACCCCTCCACTTT,CASSQGVSTGSPLHF
TRBJ2-7,.,.,16,TRBV25-1,TGTGCCAGCAGTGAATGGGGTACAGGGTCTCCCTACGAGCAGTACTTC,CASSEWGTGSPYEQYF
TRBJ1-6,.,.,13,TRBV12-3/TRBV12-4,TGTGCCAGCAGTTTTTACTTTGATTCACCCCTCCACTTT,CASSFYFDSPLHF
TRBJ1-5,.,.,13,TRBV7-2,TGTGCCAGCAGCTTACAGGGGAATCAGCCCCAGCATTTT,CASSLQGNQPQHF
TRBJ1-4,.,TRBD1,20,TRBV4-1,TGCGCCAGCAGCCAAGCCATCTTTACAGGGGATCCAAATAATAATGAAAAACTGTTTTTT,CASSQAIFTGDPNNNEKLFF
TRBJ1-1,.,.,13,TRBV3-1/TRBV3-2,TGTGCCAGCAGCCAGAGGATGAACACTGAAGCTTTCTTT,CASSQRMNTEAFF
TRBJ2-3,.,.,20,TRBV27,TGTGCCAGCAGCCGCCCCATCCCCAGGGGCCCCGGCCCCAGCACAGATACGCAGTATTTT,CASSRPIPRGPGPSTDTQYF
TRBJ2-3,.,.,13,TRBV12-3/TRBV12-4,TGTGCCAGCAGTTTGGGCGAAACAGATACGCAGTATTTT,CASSLGETDTQYF
TRBJ2-5,.,.,18,TRBV6-2/TRBV6-3,TGTGCCAGCAGTTACGGCGGTTACGGACATGGAAACCAAGAGACCCAGTACTTC,CASSYGGYGHGNQETQYF
TRBJ1-5,.,.,13,TRBV12-3/TRBV12-4,TGTGCCAGCACCCGCGGGTACAATCAGCCCCAGCATTTT,CASTRGYNQPQHF
TRBJ1-1,.,.,13,TRBV6-5,TGTGCCAGCAGTTCCGGGGGATACACTGAAGCTTTCTTT,CASSSGGYTEAFF
TRBJ1-5,.,TRBD1,14,TRBV20-1,TGCAGTGCTAGTGGGACAGGGCGAAATCAGCCCCAGCATTTT,CSASGTGRNQPQHF
TRBJ2-1,.,TRBD2,14,TRBV9,TGTGCCAGCAGCGTGGGAGCGGGGGGGTTTGAGCAGTTCTTC,CASSVGAGGFEQFF
TRBJ2-4,.,.,14,TRBV29-1,TGCAGCGTTGAATTCAGGGTAGCCAAAAACATTCAGTACTTC,CSVEFRVAKNIQYF
TRBJ1-1,.,TRBD1,15,TRBV28,TGTGCCAGCAGTTTAGGGGACAGGGGCAACACTGAAGCTTTCTTT,CASSLGDRGNTEAFF
TRBJ1-1,.,.,15,TRBV5-5,TGTGCCAGCAGCTTGAGGGGCAGAGAAAACACTGAAGCTTTCTTT,CASSLRGRENTEAFF
TRBJ2-1,.,TRBD2,14,TRBV2,TGTGCCAGCACGCTGGGCGGGGGGTACAATGAGCAGTTCTTC,CASTLGGGYNEQFF
TRBJ1-5,.,.,14,TRBV30,TGTGCCTGGAGTGATCCGTATAGCAATCAGCCCCAGCATTTT,CAWSDPYSNQPQHF
TRBJ2-2,.,.,11,TRBV27,TGTGCCAGCAGTTTTCTCGGGGAGCTGTTTTTT,CASSFLGELFF
TRBJ1-6,.,.,14,TRBV10-2,TGCGCCAGCAGTCACAGGGAATATAATTCACCCCTCCACTTT,CASSHREYNSPLHF
TRBJ1-1,.,TRBD1,13,TRBV6-6,TGTGCCAGCCAAGACAGGGTAGACACTGAAGCTTTCTTT,CASQDRVDTEAFF
TRBJ2-1,.,.,11,TRBV29-1,TGCAGCGTTGAATGGGGGCTTGAGCAGTTCTTC,CSVEWGLEQFF
TRBJ1-2,.,.,18,TRBV15,TGTGCCACCAGCAGGTATTACACGAGGGGGGGCGACAACTATGGCTACACCTTC,CATSRYYTRGGDNYGYTF
TRBJ2-1,.,TRBD2,17,TRBV30,TGTGCCTGGAGCGCCTTGGGAGCGGGGATAGGTAGCAATGAGCAGTTCTTC,CAWSALGAGIGSNEQFF
TRBJ1-6,.,.,14,TRBV14,TGTGCCAGCAGCCAATGGGGGCTGAATTCACCCCTCCACTTT,CASSQWGLNSPLHF
TRBJ1-5,.,.,14,TRBV6-1,TGTGCCAGCAGTGAAAGTGTAGTGTGGCAGCCCCAGCATTTT,CASSESVVWQPQHF
TRBJ1-2,.,.,14,TRBV3-1/TRBV3-2,TGTGCCAGCAGCCAAGGGGGGGGTAACTATGGCTACACCTTC,CASSQGGGNYGYTF